This entry concerns a single TCR beta chain. Primers used in a second PCR of about 7 to 12 cycles were a sample-barcoded 5' primer and a J-beta primer mix. TCRdb reprocessed the 5' RACE reads via MiXCR and lists one record per CDR3 protein. The table shows 750,000 to 1,000,000 distinct CDR3 sequences, with 25% to 30% occurring only once. The source of the sample is a study of blood T cells in healthy people across ages. The data also belong to a second study, concerning T cells of mothers and their children. From that second work: For cDNA synthesis, the complete extracted RNA was used (around 1.4 ug per 15 ul).

The clonotype was recovered from a woman in her thirties or forties in good health. Input material: blood.

CDR3: CASSNYWGPTDTQYF. DNA of the CDR3: TGTGCCAGCAGCAATTATTGGGGACCTACAGATACGCAGTATTTT. The rearrangement uses TRBV28 and TRBJ2-3, with D perhaps TRBD1 or TRBD2 (5 bases each). The V end lost 6 bases, the J end lost 3 bases, and 16 bases lay between the germline ends. CDR1 and CDR2 (germline): MDHEN, SYDVKM. There are 15 residues in the CDR3.